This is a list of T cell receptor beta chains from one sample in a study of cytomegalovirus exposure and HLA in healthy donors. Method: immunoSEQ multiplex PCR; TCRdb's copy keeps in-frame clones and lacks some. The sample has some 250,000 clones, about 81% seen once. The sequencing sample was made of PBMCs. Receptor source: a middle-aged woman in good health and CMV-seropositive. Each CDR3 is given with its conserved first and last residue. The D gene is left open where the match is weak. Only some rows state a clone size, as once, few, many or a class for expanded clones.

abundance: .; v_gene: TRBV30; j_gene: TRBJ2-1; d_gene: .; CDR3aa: CARAVLSSYNEQFF; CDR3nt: TGTGCCAGAGCGGTCCTCAGCTCCTACAATGAGCAGTTCTTC
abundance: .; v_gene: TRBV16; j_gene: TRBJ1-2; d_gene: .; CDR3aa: CASSQSGGAAGYTF; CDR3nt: TGTGCCAGCAGCCAATCGGGGGGGGCGGCTGGCTACACCTTC
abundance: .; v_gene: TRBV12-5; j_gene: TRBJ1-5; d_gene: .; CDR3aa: CASGWQTGTTSYSNQPQHF; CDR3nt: TGTGCTAGTGGTTGGCAAACCGGGACAACTTCTTATAGCAATCAGCCCCAGCATTTT
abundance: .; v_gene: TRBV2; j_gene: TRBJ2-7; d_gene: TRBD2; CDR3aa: CASRTSGIYEQYF; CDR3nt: TGTGCCAGCAGGACTAGCGGGATCTACGAGCAGTACTTC
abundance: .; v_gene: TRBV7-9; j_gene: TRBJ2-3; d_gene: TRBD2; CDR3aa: CASSLPTSGRGDTQYF; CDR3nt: TGTGCCAGCAGCTTACCTACTAGCGGGAGGGGAGATACGCAGTATTTT
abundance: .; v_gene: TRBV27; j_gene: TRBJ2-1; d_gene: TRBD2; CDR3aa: CASSPTRFLTSGRYNEQFF; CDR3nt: TGTGCCAGCAGTCCAACGCGATTCCTAACTAGCGGTCGTTACAATGAGCAGTTCTTC
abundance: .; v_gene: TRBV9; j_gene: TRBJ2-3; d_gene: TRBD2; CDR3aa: CASSPPSLASDTQYF; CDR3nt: TGTGCCAGCAGCCCACCCTCACTAGCGTCCGATACGCAGTATTTT
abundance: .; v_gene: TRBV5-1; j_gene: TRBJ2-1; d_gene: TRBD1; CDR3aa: CASSYRDRDLNEQFF; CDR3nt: TGCGCCAGCAGCTACCGGGACAGGGATCTCAATGAGCAGTTCTTC
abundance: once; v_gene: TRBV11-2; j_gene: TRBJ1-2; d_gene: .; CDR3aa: CASSLDLIGGGGGYTF; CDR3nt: TGTGCCAGCAGCTTAGATCTGATTGGGGGGGGCGGTGGCTACACCTTC
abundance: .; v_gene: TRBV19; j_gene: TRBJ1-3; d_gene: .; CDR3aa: CASSSTWSSGNTIYF; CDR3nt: TGTGCCAGTAGTTCTACTTGGAGCTCTGGAAACACCATATATTTT
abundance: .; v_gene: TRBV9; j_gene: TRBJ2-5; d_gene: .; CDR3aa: CASSEGEGRKTQYF; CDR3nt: TGTGCCAGCAGCGAGGGTGAAGGGAGAAAGACCCAGTACTTC
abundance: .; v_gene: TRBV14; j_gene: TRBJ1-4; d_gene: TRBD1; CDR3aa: CASSHPPGQTNEKLFF; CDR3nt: TGTGCCAGCAGCCACCCCCCGGGACAGACTAATGAAAAACTGTTTTTT
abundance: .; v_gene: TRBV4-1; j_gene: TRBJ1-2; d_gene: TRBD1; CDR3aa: CASSQDLMGQTNYGYTF; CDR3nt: TGCGCCAGCAGCCAAGACTTGATGGGACAGACGAACTATGGCTACACCTTC
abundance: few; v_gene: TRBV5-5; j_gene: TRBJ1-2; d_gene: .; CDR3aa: CASSPRVRDYGYTF; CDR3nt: TGTGCCAGCAGCCCGCGGGTGCGAGACTATGGCTACACCTTC
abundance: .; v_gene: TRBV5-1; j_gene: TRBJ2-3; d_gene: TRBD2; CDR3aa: CASSNSGGRPDTQYF; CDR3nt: TGCGCCAGCAGCAATAGCGGGGGGAGGCCAGATACGCAGTATTTT
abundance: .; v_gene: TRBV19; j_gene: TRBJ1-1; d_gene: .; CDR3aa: CASRGRGGTEAFF; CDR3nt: TGTGCCAGTAGGGGGAGGGGGGGCACTGAAGCTTTCTTT
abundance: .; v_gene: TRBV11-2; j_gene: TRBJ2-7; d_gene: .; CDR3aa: CASSHLRVGGQASYEQYF; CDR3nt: TGTGCCAGCAGCCATCTCCGGGTGGGAGGCCAAGCCTCCTACGAGCAGTACTTC
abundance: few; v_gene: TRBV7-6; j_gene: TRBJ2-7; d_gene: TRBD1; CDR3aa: CASSPSTGWYEQYF; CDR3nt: TGTGCCAGCAGCCCTTCGACAGGGTGGTACGAGCAGTACTTC
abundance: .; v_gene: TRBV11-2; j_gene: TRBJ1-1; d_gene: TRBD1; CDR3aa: CASSFDRGTEAFF; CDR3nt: TGTGCCAGCAGCTTCGACAGGGGCACTGAAGCTTTCTTT
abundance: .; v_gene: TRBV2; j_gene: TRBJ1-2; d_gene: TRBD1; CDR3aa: CASSELGQGNYGYTF; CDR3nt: TGTGCCAGCAGTGAGCTGGGACAGGGGAACTATGGCTACACCTTC
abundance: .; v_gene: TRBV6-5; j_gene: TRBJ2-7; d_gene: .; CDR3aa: CASSYGGTLTYEQYF; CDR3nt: TGTGCCAGCAGTTACGGGGGGACTCTCACCTACGAGCAGTACTTC
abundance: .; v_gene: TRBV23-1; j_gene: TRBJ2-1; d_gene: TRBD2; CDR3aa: CASSHGNGTSGGPPIGEQFF; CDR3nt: TGCGCCAGCAGTCATGGGAATGGGACTAGCGGGGGGCCACCGATTGGTGAGCAGTTCTTC
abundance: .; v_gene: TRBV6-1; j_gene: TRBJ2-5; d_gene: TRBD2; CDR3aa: CASSELAGGPQETQYF; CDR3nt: TGTGCCAGCAGTGAACTAGCGGGGGGCCCCCAAGAGACCCAGTACTTC
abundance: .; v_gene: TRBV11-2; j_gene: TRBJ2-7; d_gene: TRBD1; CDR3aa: CASSLLPGQGAGEQYF; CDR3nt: TGTGCCAGCAGCTTATTGCCGGGACAGGGGGCTGGAGAGCAGTACTTC
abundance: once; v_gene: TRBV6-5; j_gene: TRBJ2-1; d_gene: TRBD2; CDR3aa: CASSSGGAGYNEQFF; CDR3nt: TGTGCCAGCAGTAGCGGGGGGGCCGGGTACAATGAGCAGTTCTTC
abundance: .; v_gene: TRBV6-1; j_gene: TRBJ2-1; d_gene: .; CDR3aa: CASTAAGEGEQFF; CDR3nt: TGTGCCAGCACTGCCGCAGGGGAGGGTGAGCAGTTCTTC